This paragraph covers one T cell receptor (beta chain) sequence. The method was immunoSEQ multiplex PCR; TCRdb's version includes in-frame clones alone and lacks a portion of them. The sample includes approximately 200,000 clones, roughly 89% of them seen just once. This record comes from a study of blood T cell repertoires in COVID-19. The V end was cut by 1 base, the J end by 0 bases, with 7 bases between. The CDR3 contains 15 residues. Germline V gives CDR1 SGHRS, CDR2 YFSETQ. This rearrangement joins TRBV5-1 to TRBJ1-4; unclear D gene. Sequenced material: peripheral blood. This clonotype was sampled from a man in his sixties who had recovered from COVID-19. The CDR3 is CASSLLAATNEKLFF. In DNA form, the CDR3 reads TGCGCCAGCAGCTTGTTGGCTGCAACTAATGAAAAACTGTTTTTT.